These 3 T cell receptor beta chains were sequenced from one sample in a study of control samples from healthy donors and cancer patients. Sequencing used immunoSEQ multiplex PCR; TCRdb keeps in-frame clones, though not all of them. The sample records roughly 150,000 clones, 88% being singletons. The sample consisted of blood. These TCRs come from a man younger than 35 in good health.

The chain couples TRBV29-1 to TRBJ2-1; D possibly corresponds to TRBD2 (6 bases). V was clipped by 4 bases and J by 12 bases, with 13 bases between them. The CDR3 contains 11 residues. Per germline, CDR1 SQVTM and CDR2 ANQGSEA. CDR3 bases: TGCAGCGTTGGAGGTACGGAGGGGCAGTTCTTC. Encoded protein: CSVGGTEGQFF.

The J gene is TRBJ1-1, the V gene TRBV19; tentative D call: TRBD1 (5 bases). This CDR3 spans 13 amino acids. Per germline, CDR1 LNHDA and CDR2 SQIVND (reference sequence). Trimming stripped 6 bases from V and 3 bases from J, with 11 bases between. The CDR3 loop reads CASRGDSDTEAFF. The CDR3 region has the DNA TGTGCCAGTAGAGGGGATAGTGACACTGAAGCTTTCTTT.

The chain recombines TRBV3-1 (or the pseudogene TRBV3-2) with TRBJ2-2; weak D call: TRBD2 (6 bases). With 6 bases removed from V and 1 base from J, the gap between germline ends came to 12 bases. This CDR3 spans 15 amino acids. The germline CDR1 and CDR2 sequences are LGHDT and YNNKEL (reference sequence). DNA of the CDR3: TGTGCCAGCAGGTCCGGGACTTTGAACACCGGGGAGCTGTTTTTT. Translating gives CASRSGTLNTGELFF.